This TCR beta chain was found in a study of T-cell memory formation after mild COVID-19. This clonotype has more than one count but fewer than ten. Its antigen remains unknown. TCRdb reanalysed the 5' RACE reads using MiXCR and keeps one entry per CDR3 protein. The table lists about 120,000 distinct CDR3 sequences, about a fifth of them singletons. Study results and limitations: Clones contracting day 15 to 85 were balanced CD4/CD8; later expanders leaned CD4+.

The V segment lost 7 bases and the J segment 2 bases; nucleotides outside the gene matches: 11. The CDR3 is made up of 15 amino acids. Germline CDR1 and CDR2: MNHEY and SVGEGT. Source material: PBMCs or a T cell subset sorted from them (not recorded which). The V gene is TRBV6-2 or TRBV6-3, the J gene TRBJ2-7, with 7 nucleotides matching TRBD1. The TCR was taken from a man between 18 and 29 years old who had mild COVID-19 (a few samples of this study predate the infection). Cell type and time point are not known. CDR3 nucleotide sequence: TGTGCCAGCACCACTCAGACAGGGCTGACCTACGAGCAGTACTTC. It specifies CASTTQTGLTYEQYF.